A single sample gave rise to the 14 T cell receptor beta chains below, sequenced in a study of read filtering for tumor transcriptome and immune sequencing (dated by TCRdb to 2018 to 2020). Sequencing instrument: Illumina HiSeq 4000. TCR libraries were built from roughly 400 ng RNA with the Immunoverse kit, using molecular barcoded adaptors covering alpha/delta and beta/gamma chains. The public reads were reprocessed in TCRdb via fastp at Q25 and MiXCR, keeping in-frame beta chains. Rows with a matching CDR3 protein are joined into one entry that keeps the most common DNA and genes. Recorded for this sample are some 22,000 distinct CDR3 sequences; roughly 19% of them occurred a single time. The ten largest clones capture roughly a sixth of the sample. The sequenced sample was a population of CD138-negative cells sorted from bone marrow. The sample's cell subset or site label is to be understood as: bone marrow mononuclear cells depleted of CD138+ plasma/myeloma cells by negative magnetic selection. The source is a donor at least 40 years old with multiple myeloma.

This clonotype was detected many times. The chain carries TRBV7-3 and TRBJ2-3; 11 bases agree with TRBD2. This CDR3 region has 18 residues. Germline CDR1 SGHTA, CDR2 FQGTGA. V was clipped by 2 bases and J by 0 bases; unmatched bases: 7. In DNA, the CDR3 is TGTGCCAGCAGCTTAGGACTAGCGGGCATACCTAGCACAGATACGCAGTATTTT. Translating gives CASSLGLAGIPSTDTQYF.

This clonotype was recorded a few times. CDR3 DNA: TGCAGCGTTGAATATGCGAACAAAGCTTTCTTT. It codes for CSVEYANKAFF. The chain couples TRBV29-1 to TRBJ1-1; D uncertain. Germline CDR1 is SQVTM and CDR2 is ANQGSEA. The CDR3 sequence is 11 residues long. Deletions cut 2 bases from V and 9 bases from J, with 10 bases between.

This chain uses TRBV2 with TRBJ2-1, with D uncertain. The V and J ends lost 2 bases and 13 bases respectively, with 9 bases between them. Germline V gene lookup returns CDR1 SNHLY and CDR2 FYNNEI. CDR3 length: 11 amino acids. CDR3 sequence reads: CASSETTPQFF. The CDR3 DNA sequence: TGTGCCAGCAGTGAAACTACTCCTCAGTTCTTC.

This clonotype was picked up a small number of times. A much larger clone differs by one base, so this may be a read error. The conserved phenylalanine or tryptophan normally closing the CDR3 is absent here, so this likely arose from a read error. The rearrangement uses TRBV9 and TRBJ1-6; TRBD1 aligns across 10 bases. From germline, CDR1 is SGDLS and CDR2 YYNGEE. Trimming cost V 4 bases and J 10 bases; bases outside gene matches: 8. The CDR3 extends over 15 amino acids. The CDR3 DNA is TGTGCCAGCAGCCCTCAGGGACAGGGGAACTCACCCCTCCACTCT. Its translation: CASSPQGQGNSPLHS.

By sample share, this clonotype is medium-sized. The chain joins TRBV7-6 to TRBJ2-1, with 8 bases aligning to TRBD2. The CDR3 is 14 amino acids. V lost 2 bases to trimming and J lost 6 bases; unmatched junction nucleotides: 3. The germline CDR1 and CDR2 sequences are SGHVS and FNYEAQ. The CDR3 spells CASSLQLAANEQFF. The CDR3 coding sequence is TGTGCCAGCAGCTTACAACTAGCGGCCAATGAGCAGTTCTTC.

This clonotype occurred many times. CDR3 DNA sequence: TGCAGTGCTAGTCGGGCTCCGGGAGCCCTCCCCTACAATGAGCAGTTCTTC. It specifies CSASRAPGALPYNEQFF. The chain combines TRBV20-1 with TRBJ2-1; perhaps TRBD2 as D (6 bases). Trimming left V 3 bases short and J 2 bases short, with 20 bases between. The CDR3 is 17 residues long. Germline-derived CDR1 and CDR2 are DFQATT and SNEGSKA (reference sequence).

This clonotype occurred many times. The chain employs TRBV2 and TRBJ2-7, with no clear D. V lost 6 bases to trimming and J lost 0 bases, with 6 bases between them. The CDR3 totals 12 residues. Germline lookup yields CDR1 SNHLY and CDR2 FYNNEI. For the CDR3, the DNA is TGTGCCAGCAGCGGGTACTCCTACGAGCAGTACTTC. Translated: CASSGYSYEQYF.

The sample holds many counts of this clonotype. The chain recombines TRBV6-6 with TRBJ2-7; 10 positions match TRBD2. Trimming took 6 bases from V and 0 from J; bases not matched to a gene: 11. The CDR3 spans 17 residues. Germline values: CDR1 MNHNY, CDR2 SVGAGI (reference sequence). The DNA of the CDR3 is TGTGCCAGCAGCCCCACCGGGACTAGCGTAAGCTCCTACGAGCAGTACTTC. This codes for CASSPTGTSVSSYEQYF.

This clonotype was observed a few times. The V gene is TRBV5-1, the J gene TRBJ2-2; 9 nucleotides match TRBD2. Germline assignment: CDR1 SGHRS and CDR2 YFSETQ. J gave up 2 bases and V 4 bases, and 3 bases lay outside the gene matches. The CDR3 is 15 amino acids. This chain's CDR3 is CASSKLAGNTGELFF. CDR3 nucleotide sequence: TGCGCCAGCAGCAAGCTAGCGGGAAACACCGGGGAGCTGTTTTTT. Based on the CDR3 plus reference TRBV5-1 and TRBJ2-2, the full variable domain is KAGVTQTPRYLIKTRGQQVTLSCSPISGHRSVSWYQQTPGQGLQFLFEYFSETQRNKGNFPGRFSGRQFSNSRSEMNVSTLELGDSALYLCASSKLAGNTGELFFGEGSRLTVL.

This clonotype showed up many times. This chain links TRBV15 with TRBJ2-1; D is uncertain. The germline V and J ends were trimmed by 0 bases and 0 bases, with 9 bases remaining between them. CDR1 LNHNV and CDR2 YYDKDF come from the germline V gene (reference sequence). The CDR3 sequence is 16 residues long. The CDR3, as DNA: TGTGCCACCAGCAGAGACGACGTTTACTCCTACAATGAGCAGTTCTTC. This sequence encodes CATSRDDVYSYNEQFF.

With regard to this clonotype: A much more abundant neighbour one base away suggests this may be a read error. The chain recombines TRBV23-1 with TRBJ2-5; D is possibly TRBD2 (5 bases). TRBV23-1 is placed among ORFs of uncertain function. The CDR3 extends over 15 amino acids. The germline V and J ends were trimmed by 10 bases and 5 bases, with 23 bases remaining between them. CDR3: CANIPSEAPWETQYF. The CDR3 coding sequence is TGCGCCAACATCCCCTCGGAGGCGCCCTGGGAGACCCAGTACTTC.

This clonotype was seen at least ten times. The CDR3 nucleotides read TGCGCCAGCAGCCAAGAAAGGGGCTACTACTACGAGCAGTACTTC. Its translation is CASSQERGYYYEQYF. V is TRBV4-1 and J is TRBJ2-7; D possibly corresponds to TRBD1 (5 bases). V dropped 0 bases and J dropped 3 bases, with 12 bases sitting between them. The CDR3 spans 15 residues. The germline CDR1 and CDR2 sequences are MGHRA and YSYEKL.

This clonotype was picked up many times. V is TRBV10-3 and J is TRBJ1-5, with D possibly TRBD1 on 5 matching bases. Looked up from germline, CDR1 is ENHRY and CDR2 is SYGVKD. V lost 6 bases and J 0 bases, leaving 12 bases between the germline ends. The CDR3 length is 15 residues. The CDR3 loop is CAIRDDRFSNQPQHF. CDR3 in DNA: TGTGCCATCAGGGACGACAGATTTAGCAATCAGCCCCAGCATTTT.

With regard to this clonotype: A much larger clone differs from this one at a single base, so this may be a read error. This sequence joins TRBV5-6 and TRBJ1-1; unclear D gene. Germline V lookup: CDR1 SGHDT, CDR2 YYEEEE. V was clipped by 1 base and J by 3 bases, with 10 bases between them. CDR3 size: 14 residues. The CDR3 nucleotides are TGTGCCAGCAGCTTGTTTCAGAAGGACACTGAAGCTTTCTTT. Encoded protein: CASSLFQKDTEAFF.